The entry that follows covers one T cell receptor (beta chain) sequence. Its antigen remains unknown. This specimen comes from a study of OX40 agonist ivuxolimab in advanced cancers. Study context: Mean age roughly 65 years, range about 23 to 85; 82.7% male.

Libraries were prepared by immunoSEQ multiplex PCR; TCRdb keeps only in-frame clonotypes and omits some of them. The sample yields fewer than 25,000 clones, 70% to 90% seen once. Findings and caveats of the study: Individuals who were partial responders at 0.1-3.0 mg/kg had clonal expansion that ranked among the lowest.

CDR3 size: 18 residues. Germline loops: CDR1 SEHNR, CDR2 FQNEAQ (reference sequence). Trimming cost V 5 bases and J 0 bases, with 23 bases left between them. The starting material was CD4+ or CD8+ T cells sorted from blood, obtained in a trial of the OX40 agonist ivuxolimab. The sequence derives from an adult with an advanced solid tumor such as melanoma, head and neck, liver or kidney cancer. V is TRBV7-9 and J is TRBJ2-7, with unresolved D. The CDR3 DNA follows: TGTGCCAGCAGCCGACCCTCGAACCGGGCCCGCCTCTCCTACGAGCAGTACTTC. The encoded protein is CASSRPSNRARLSYEQYF.